This T cell receptor beta chain was captured in a study of beta chain features in type 1 diabetes. On this clone itself: The antigen remains unidentified.

TCRB transcripts that were expressed got sequenced, as all of the isolated RNA had been reverse transcribed. Sequencing used immunoSEQ multiplex PCR; TCRdb keeps in-frame clones, though not all of them. The sample has 140,000 or so clones, 9.2% seen once. J lost 7 bases, V lost 5 bases, and 7 bases had no gene match. The CDR3 is 14 amino acids. Per germline, CDR1 MNHEY and CDR2 SMNVEV (reference sequence). Whole-study findings and limits: Reads derived from cDNA could over-represent cells showing high TCR expression.

Sequenced sample: central memory CD4+ T cells from blood. This chain connects TRBV27 to TRBJ2-1, with TRBD1 matching over 8 bases. The receptor was isolated from a man between 18 and 35 years old in good health. Here the CDR3 reads CASSGRQGRNEQFF. Here the CDR3 DNA reads TGTGCCAGCAGTGGCCGACAGGGGCGGAATGAGCAGTTCTTC.